The 17 T cell receptor beta chains listed next were all sequenced from one sample in a study of blood T cells in healthy people across ages. The second PCR ran about 6 to 11 cycles with a sample-barcoded 5' primer and J-beta primers. TCRdb redid the calling of the 5' RACE reads with MiXCR, one entry per CDR3 protein. The data show 800,000 to 950,000 distinct CDR3 sequences, around 46% seen once. Specimen: blood. The receptors shown here come from a man aged 25-45 years in good health.

About this clonotype: The junction departs from germline at one end; a sequencing error may be responsible. The J gene is TRBJ2-1, the V gene TRBV28, with TRBD2 matching 9 bases. Germline V gene sequence: CDR1 MDHEN, CDR2 SYDVKM. The CDR3 loop spans 16 amino acids. The CDR3 DNA reads as TGTGCCAGCAGCTCCCATAGCGGGGGTTCCTGCAATGAGCAGTTCTTC. Translation: CASSSHSGGSCNEQFF.

The sample holds a few counts of this clonotype. This chain connects TRBV20-1 to TRBJ2-3, with D perhaps assigned TRBD1 or TRBD2 (5 bases each). Germline CDR1 and CDR2: DFQATT and SNEGSKA (reference sequence). The CDR3 runs 15 residues. Trimming stripped 5 bases from V and 4 bases from J, with 19 bases between. The CDR3 reads CSAEPRAGGPDTQYF. DNA for the CDR3: TGCAGTGCTGAGCCCAGGGCAGGAGGTCCAGATACGCAGTATTTT.

The chain employs TRBV28 and TRBJ1-2; unclear D gene. Germline assignment: CDR1 MDHEN and CDR2 SYDVKM. The CDR3 is 13 amino acids. Trimming removed 6 bases at V and 6 bases at J, with 14 bases between. CDR3 sequence: CASSLRMVDGYTF. CDR3 DNA sequence: TGTGCCAGCAGCCTAAGAATGGTCGATGGCTACACCTTC.

The chain uses TRBV7-2 and TRBJ2-4; D might be TRBD1 (5 bases). Trimming left V 8 bases short and J 1 base short, with 12 bases between. The CDR3 consists of 14 residues. Germline V gene data show CDR1 as SGHTA and CDR2 as FQGNSA. The CDR3 is CASFPQGAKNIQYF. The CDR3 DNA reads as TGTGCCAGCTTCCCGCAGGGTGCCAAAAACATTCAGTACTTC.

This sequence joins TRBV27 and TRBJ2-1; 8 bases align to TRBD2. This CDR3 region has 15 residues. Germline V CDR1 and CDR2: MNHEY, SMNVEV (reference sequence). V shed 9 bases, J shed 2 bases, and the junction held 9 bases outside the gene matches. The CDR3 bases are TGTGCCAGACCGGGGGGGGGCGGCGCCTACAATGAGCAGTTCTTC. This gives the protein CARPGGGGAYNEQFF.

The chain joins TRBV27 to TRBJ2-4; D tentatively fits TRBD1 or TRBD2 (6 bases each). TRBJ2-7 explains the end of the DNA better; the J call may be wrong. Germline loops: CDR1 MNHEY, CDR2 SMNVEV (reference sequence). There are 17 residues in the CDR3. The CDR3 region has the DNA TGTGCCAGCAGTTTAATATCCGGGGGCCTCAACACCTACGAGCAGTACTTC. Translation: CASSLISGGLNTYEQYF.

The gene calls are TRBV7-2 and TRBJ2-1; no firm D call. This CDR3 contains 12 residues. CDR1 and CDR2 from the germline V gene are SGHTA and FQGNSA. Trimming stripped 1 base from V and 8 bases from J, with 6 bases between. The DNA of the CDR3 is TGTGCCAGCAGCTTAGAGTGGGATGAGCAGTTCTTC. This encodes CASSLEWDEQFF. The whole variable domain, filled in from reference TRBV7-2 and TRBJ2-1, reads GAGVSQSPSNKVTEKGKDVELRCDPISGHTALYWYRQSLGQGLEFLIYFQGNSAPDKSGLPSDRFSAERTGGSVSTLTIQRTQQEDSAVYLCASSLEWDEQFFGPGTRLTVL.

V is TRBV21-1 and J is TRBJ2-7; the table gives TRBD1 as D, unverified against the DNA. TRBV21-1 is a documented pseudogene. The CDR3 covers 16 residues. The DNA of the CDR3 is TGTGCCAGCAGCCCGAAGGGGGAGTTTCTCTCCTACGAGCAGTACTTC. It encodes CASSPKGEFLSYEQYF.

The chain uses TRBV20-1 and TRBJ2-3; the D gene could be TRBD1 or TRBD2 (6 bases each). The CDR3 runs 13 residues. The germline CDR1 and CDR2 sequences are DFQATT and SNEGSKA (reference sequence). In DNA form, the CDR3 reads TGCGGATTTCAAGGGGGGCCGTCAGATACGCAGTATTTT. Encoded protein: CGFQGGPSDTQYF.

Concerning this clonotype: The junction and the germline gene differ at one end; a read error may be behind it. The chain joins TRBV5-1 to TRBJ2-1; TRBD1 matches 7 bases. This CDR3 spans 14 amino acids. The germline CDR1 and CDR2 sequences are SGHRS and YFSETQ. CDR3 sequence reads: CSSTQMTGLNEQFF. The CDR3 bases are TGCTCCAGCACTCAGATGACAGGGTTGAATGAGCAGTTCTTC.

In its sample, this clonotype was seen a few times. The rearrangement uses TRBV11-1 and TRBJ2-1; TRBD2 matches at 8 bases. The germline V gene has CDR1 SGHAT and CDR2 FQDESV (reference sequence). The V gene end was trimmed by 4 bases and the J gene end by 3 bases; junction bases not matched to a gene: 8. The CDR3 has 16 amino acids. CDR3 residues: CASSSRTSPLYNEQFF. The CDR3 DNA reads TGTGCCAGCAGCTCCCGGACTAGCCCCCTCTACAATGAGCAGTTCTTC.

This clonotype occurred a few times. The genes are TRBV6-1 and TRBJ1-2; possible D gene TRBD1, 6 bases. The CDR3 extends over 13 amino acids. Trimming left V 9 bases short and J 3 bases short, with 14 bases between. Germline CDR1 and CDR2: MNHNS and SASEGT. CDR3 sequence: CASQQGSHYGYTF. CDR3 sequence (DNA): TGTGCCAGTCAACAGGGTTCTCACTATGGCTACACCTTC.

In its sample, this clonotype was seen many times. The J gene is TRBJ2-5, the V gene TRBV12-3 or TRBV12-4, with a tentative D call TRBD1 (6 bases). The length of the CDR3 is 13 residues. Between the trimmed V and J ends, which lost 8 bases and 1 base, there was a span of 11 bases. In nucleotides, the CDR3 is TGTGCCAGCCGACAGGTGTCCCAAGAGACCCAGTACTTC. It codes for CASRQVSQETQYF.

This clonotype was counted many times. One end of the junction fails to match germline, which may point to a read error. The V gene is TRBV12-3 or TRBV12-4, the J gene TRBJ2-3; 10 bases map to TRBD2. The length of the CDR3 is 15 residues. Here the CDR3 reads CASSFTSGGTDTQYF. The CDR3, as DNA: TGCGCCAGCAGCTTTACTAGCGGGGGCACAGATACGCAGTATTTT.

This clonotype was found a few times. V gene TRBV4-1 combines with J gene TRBJ1-3; D remains ambiguous. The CDR3 contains 13 residues. The germline CDR1 and CDR2 sequences are MGHRA and YSYEKL. V shed 8 bases and J shed 3 bases, with 11 bases lying between them. The CDR3 region is CASAAQFGNTIYF. The CDR3 DNA follows: TGCGCCAGCGCGGCCCAATTTGGAAACACCATATATTTT.

J is TRBJ2-7 and V is TRBV4-2; D is unresolved. V was pared by 4 bases and J by 0 bases, with 16 bases between. The CDR3 is 16 residues long. The germline V gene encodes CDR1 LGHNA and CDR2 YNFKEQ. The CDR3 is CASSLESGSFSYEQYF. CDR3 sequence (DNA): TGTGCCAGCAGCCTGGAATCGGGTTCTTTCTCCTACGAGCAGTACTTC.

V is TRBV4-3 and J is TRBJ2-1, with D possibly being TRBD1 (6 bases). Germline CDR1 is LGHNA and CDR2 is YSLEER. This CDR3 has 12 residues. Trimming shortened V by 8 bases and J by 8 bases, and 13 bases separated the two germline ends. The CDR3: CASRDINHEQFF. CDR3 DNA sequence: TGCGCCAGCCGGGACATTAATCATGAGCAGTTCTTC.